At least ten counts were recorded for the clone carrying this T cell receptor (beta chain). Germline CDR1 SGHTA, CDR2 FQGTGA. V lost 7 bases to trimming and J lost 3 bases, with 15 bases between them. The CDR3 is made up of 14 amino acids. These data are taken from a study of neurological immune-mediated disorders. Synthesis of cDNA used 5'RACE (with 10-nucleotide random UMIs). TCRdb reprocessed the 5' RACE reads via MiXCR and lists one record per CDR3 protein. The table has some 30,000 distinct CDR3 sequences, 21% seen once; the top ten hold around 15%. This clonotype was sampled from a woman in her sixties in good health. The chain is built from TRBV7-3 and TRBJ1-1, with D perhaps TRBD1 (6 bases). Sequencing was performed on PBMCs. CDR3 coding DNA: TGTGCCAGCACCGTAGGGGGGGGGTACACTGAAGCTTTCTTT. This codes for CASTVGGGYTEAFF. The full variable domain, in which reference TRBV7-3 and TRBJ1-1 provide the parts outside the CDR3, is GAGVSQTPSNKVTEKGKYVELRCDPISGHTALYWYRQSLGQGPEFLIYFQGTGAADDSGLPNDRFFAVRPEGSVSTLKIQRTERGDSAVYLCASTVGGGYTEAFFGQGTRLTVV.